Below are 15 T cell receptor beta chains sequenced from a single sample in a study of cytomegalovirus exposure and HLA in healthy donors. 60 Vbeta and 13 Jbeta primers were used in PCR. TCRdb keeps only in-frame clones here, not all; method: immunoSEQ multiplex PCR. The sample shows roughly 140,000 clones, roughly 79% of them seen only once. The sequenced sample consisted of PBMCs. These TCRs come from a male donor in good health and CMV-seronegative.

CDR3 nucleotides: TGTGCCTGGAGGCACCAGCGGGGGCCGAGGACCGGGGAGCTGTTTTTT. Its protein is CAWRHQRGPRTGELFF. The rearrangement uses TRBV30 and TRBJ2-2, with 8 bases aligning to TRBD2. The ends lost 3 bases at V and 5 bases at J; junction bases unmatched: 11. CDR3 size: 16 residues. The germline V gene encodes CDR1 GTSNPN and CDR2 SVGIG (reference sequence).

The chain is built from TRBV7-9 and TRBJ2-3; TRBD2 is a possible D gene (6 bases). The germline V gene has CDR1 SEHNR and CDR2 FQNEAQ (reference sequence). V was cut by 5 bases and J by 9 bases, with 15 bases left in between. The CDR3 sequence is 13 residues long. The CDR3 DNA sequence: TGTGCCAGCAGCGTTGGGGCTAGCGAGACGCAGTATTTT. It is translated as CASSVGASETQYF.

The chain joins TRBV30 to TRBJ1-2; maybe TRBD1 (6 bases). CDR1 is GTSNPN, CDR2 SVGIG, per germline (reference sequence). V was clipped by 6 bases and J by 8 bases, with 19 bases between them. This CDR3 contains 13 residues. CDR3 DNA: TGTGCCTGTCTCCGGGGGGGGGCGGAGGGCTACACCTTC. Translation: CACLRGGAEGYTF.

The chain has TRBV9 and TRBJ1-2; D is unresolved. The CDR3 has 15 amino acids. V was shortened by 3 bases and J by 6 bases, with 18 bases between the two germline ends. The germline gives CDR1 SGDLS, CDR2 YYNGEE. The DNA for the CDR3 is TGTGCCAGCAGCGCCTGGGGAATGGGCGGGGATGGCTACACCTTC. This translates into CASSAWGMGGDGYTF.

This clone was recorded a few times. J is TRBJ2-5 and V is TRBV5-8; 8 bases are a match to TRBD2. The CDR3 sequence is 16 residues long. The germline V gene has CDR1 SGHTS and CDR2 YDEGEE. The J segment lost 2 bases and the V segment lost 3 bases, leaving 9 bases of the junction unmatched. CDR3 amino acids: CASSSEGTRRQETQYF. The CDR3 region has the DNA TGTGCCAGCAGCTCGGAGGGGACTAGGCGGCAAGAGACCCAGTACTTC.

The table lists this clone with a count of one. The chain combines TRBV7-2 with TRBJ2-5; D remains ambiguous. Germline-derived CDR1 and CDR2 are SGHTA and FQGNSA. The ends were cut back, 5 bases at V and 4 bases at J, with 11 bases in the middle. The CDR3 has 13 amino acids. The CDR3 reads CASSRGDGETQYF. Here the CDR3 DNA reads TGTGCCAGCAGCCGCGGAGACGGAGAGACCCAGTACTTC.

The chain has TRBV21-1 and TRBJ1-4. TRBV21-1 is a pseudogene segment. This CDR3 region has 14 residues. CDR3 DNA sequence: TGTGCCAGCTCCTGGGGGGGGAGGGGTGAAAAACTGTTTTTT. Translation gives CASSWGGRGEKLFF.

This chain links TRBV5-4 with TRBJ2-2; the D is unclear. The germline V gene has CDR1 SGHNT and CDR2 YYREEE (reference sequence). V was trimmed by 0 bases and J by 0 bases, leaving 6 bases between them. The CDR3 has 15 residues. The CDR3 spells CASSLEAANTGELFF. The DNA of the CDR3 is TGTGCCAGCAGCTTGGAGGCGGCGAACACCGGGGAGCTGTTTTTT.

The CDR3 DNA is TGTGCCAGCAGTCAAGACAGGTCTTATCCACCCCTCCACTTT. This gives the protein CASSQDRSYPPLHF. The J gene is TRBJ1-6, the V gene TRBV6-5, with D perhaps matching TRBD1 (6 bases). V gave up 5 bases and J gave up 11 bases, with 16 bases separating them. The CDR3 totals 14 residues. Germline lookup yields CDR1 MNHEY and CDR2 SVGAGI.

CDR3: CASSLVGGSYEQYF. The CDR3 DNA sequence: TGTGCCAGCAGCTTGGTAGGGGGCTCCTACGAGCAGTACTTC. The chain carries TRBV11-2 and TRBJ2-7; tentatively, D is TRBD1 (6 bases). The ends were cut back, 3 bases at V and 0 bases at J, with 9 bases in the middle. Germline V gene data show CDR1 as SGHAT and CDR2 as FQNNGV. The CDR3 consists of 14 residues.

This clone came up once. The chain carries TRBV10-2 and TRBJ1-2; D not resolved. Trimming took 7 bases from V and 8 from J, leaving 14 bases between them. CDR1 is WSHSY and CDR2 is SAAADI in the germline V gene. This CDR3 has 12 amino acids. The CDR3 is CASMQDAGGYTF. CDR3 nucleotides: TGCGCCAGCATGCAGGATGCCGGAGGCTACACCTTC.

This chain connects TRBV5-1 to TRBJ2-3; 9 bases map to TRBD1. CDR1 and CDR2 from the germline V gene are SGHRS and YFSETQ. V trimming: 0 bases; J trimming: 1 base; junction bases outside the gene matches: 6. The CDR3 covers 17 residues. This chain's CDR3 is CASSLALTGGGTDTQYF. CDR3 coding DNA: TGCGCCAGCAGCTTGGCCTTGACAGGGGGGGGCACAGATACGCAGTATTTT. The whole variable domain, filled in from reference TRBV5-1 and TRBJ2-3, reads KAGVTQTPRYLIKTRGQQVTLSCSPISGHRSVSWYQQTPGQGLQFLFEYFSETQRNKGNFPGRFSGRQFSNSRSEMNVSTLELGDSALYLCASSLALTGGGTDTQYFGPGTRLTVL.

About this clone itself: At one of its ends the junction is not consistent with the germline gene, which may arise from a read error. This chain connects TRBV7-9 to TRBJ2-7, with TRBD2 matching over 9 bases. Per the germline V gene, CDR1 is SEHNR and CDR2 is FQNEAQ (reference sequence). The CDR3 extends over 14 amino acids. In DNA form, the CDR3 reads TGTTCCAGCAGCGGGAGGTGGCCTAACTACGAGCAGTACTTC. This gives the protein CSSSGRWPNYEQYF.

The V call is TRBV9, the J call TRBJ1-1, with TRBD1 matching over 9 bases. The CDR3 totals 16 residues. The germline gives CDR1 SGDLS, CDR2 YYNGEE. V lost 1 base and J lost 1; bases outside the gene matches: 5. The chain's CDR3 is CASSVSGDRANTEAFF. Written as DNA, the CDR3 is TGTGCCAGCAGCGTAAGTGGGGACAGGGCGAACACTGAAGCTTTCTTT.

CDR3: CASSLGLAVYEQYF. CDR3 bases: TGTGCCAGCAGCCTGGGACTAGCGGTCTACGAGCAGTACTTC. The chain employs TRBV7-9 and TRBJ2-7, with 11 bases that match TRBD2. V lost 5 bases, J lost 3 bases, and 3 bases stayed unmatched. The CDR3 has 14 residues. The germline gives CDR1 SEHNR, CDR2 FQNEAQ (reference sequence). Looking up the rest from reference TRBV7-9 and TRBJ2-7 gives the full variable domain: DTGVSQNPRHKITKRGQNVTFRCDPISEHNRLYWYRQTLGQGPEFLTYFQNEAQLEKSRLLSDRFSAERPKGSFSTLEIQRTEQGDSAMYLCASSLGLAVYEQYFGPGTRLTVT.